A single sample gave rise to the 10 T cell receptor beta chains below, sequenced in a study of shared clonotypes between healthy human individuals. Repertoires were generated with immunoSEQ multiplex PCR, while TCRdb's copy carries only in-frame clones and drops some. This sample has over 950,000 clones, with 77% found just once. Sequenced sample: memory CD4+ T cells from PBMCs. Subset described: CD45RA-negative fraction. The source is a man younger than 35 in good health. Some clones in this sample may be carry-over from other donors' samples.

A word on this clone: The same CDR3 is also encoded by other DNA sequences in this sample. The chain recombines TRBV6-1 with TRBJ1-2; the match to TRBD1 covers 8 bases. V trimming: 4 bases; J trimming: 4 bases; junction bases outside the gene matches: 2. The CDR3 runs to 13 residues. Germline V gives CDR1 MNHNS, CDR2 SASEGT. The CDR3 protein is CASSATGGYGYTF. Written as DNA, the CDR3 is TGTGCCAGCAGTGCCACAGGGGGCTATGGCTACACCTTC.

Of note for this clone: An end of the junction differs from the germline gene, which may be a read error. In DNA form, the CDR3 reads TGTGCCAGAAGCCGGACTGTGAACACTGAAGCTTCCTTT. It specifies CARSRTVNTEASF. This sequence joins TRBV11-2 and TRBJ1-1; D remains ambiguous. The CDR3 is 13 residues long. Germline V gives CDR1 SGHAT, CDR2 FQNNGV.

The genes are TRBV28 and TRBJ2-1; D remains ambiguous. Germline V CDR1 and CDR2: MDHEN, SYDVKM. The CDR3 runs to 15 residues. V dropped 8 bases and J dropped 0 bases, with 14 bases sitting between them. The CDR3 sequence is CASRAPGSSYNEQFF. Written as DNA, the CDR3 is TGTGCCAGCCGCGCTCCGGGCAGCTCCTACAATGAGCAGTTCTTC. Using reference TRBV28 and TRBJ2-1 for the parts outside the CDR3, the full variable domain is DVKVTQSSRYLVKRTGEKVFLECVQDMDHENMFWYRQDPGLGLRLIYFSYDVKMKEKGDIPEGYSVSREKKERFSLILESASTNQTSMYLCASRAPGSSYNEQFFGPGTRLTVL.

This clone was found once. The CDR3 is CASSVSPGTVRGEQYF. In DNA, the CDR3 is TGTGCCAGCAGTGTTTCCCCGGGGACAGTCCGTGGCGAGCAGTACTTC. V usage is TRBV2 and J usage is TRBJ2-7; 7 bases agree with TRBD1. Trimming took 4 bases from V and 6 from J; bases not matched to a gene: 15. The CDR3 runs 16 residues. Germline V gene lookup returns CDR1 SNHLY and CDR2 FYNNEI.

The genes are TRBV9 and TRBJ1-2; D gene uncertain. The CDR3 spans 15 residues. Germline V gene lookup returns CDR1 SGDLS and CDR2 YYNGEE. V was clipped by 0 bases and J by 4 bases, with 13 bases between them. The CDR3, as DNA: TGTGCCAGCAGCGTAGGCGTGTTATCGTCCTATGGCTACACCTTC. Translating it yields CASSVGVLSSYGYTF.

This clone has only a few counts. This rearrangement joins TRBV7-2 to TRBJ2-1, with a tentative D call TRBD2 (5 bases). Germline values: CDR1 SGHTA, CDR2 FQGNSA. The CDR3 runs to 14 residues. V shed 5 bases and J shed 4 bases, with 12 bases lying between them. In nucleotides, the CDR3 is TGTGCCAGCAGCCGAGGACGGGAATACAATGAGCAGTTCTTC. Amino acid sequence: CASSRGREYNEQFF.

The V and J genes are TRBV28 and TRBJ2-1, with 8 bases aligning to TRBD1. CDR3 length: 16 residues. Unmatched junction bases numbered 9, after V lost 3 bases and J lost 5 bases. Looked up from germline, CDR1 is MDHEN and CDR2 is SYDVKM. CDR3 protein: CASSLGRTGWDNEQFF. CDR3 DNA: TGTGCCAGCAGTTTGGGTAGGACAGGGTGGGACAATGAGCAGTTCTTC.

CDR3 protein: CASSLFSGQPEETQYF. CDR3 coding DNA: TGTGCCAGCAGTTTATTTTCGGGACAACCTGAAGAGACCCAGTACTTC. The rearrangement uses TRBV28 and TRBJ2-5; tentatively, D is TRBD1 (6 bases). In germline, CDR1 is MDHEN, CDR2 SYDVKM. The ends were cut back, 1 base at V and 3 bases at J, with 15 bases in the middle. The CDR3 has 16 amino acids.

This chain links TRBV19 with TRBJ2-2; 8 nucleotides agree with TRBD1. The CDR3 extends over 20 amino acids. V lost 4 bases to trimming and J lost 1 base; unmatched junction nucleotides: 17. Germline CDR1 LNHDA, CDR2 SQIVND (reference sequence). In nucleotides, the CDR3 is TGTGCCAGTAGTAAACTACCGGGACAGGCTCTCTCCCTGAACACCGGGGAGCTGTTTTTT. Translated: CASSKLPGQALSLNTGELFF.

This clone has a count of ten or more. V usage is TRBV7-8 and J usage is TRBJ1-1; D ambiguous. V was clipped by 1 base and J by 1 base, with 10 bases between them. The CDR3 is made up of 15 amino acids. Germline values: CDR1 SGHVS, CDR2 FQNEAQ. The CDR3, as DNA: TGTGCCAGCAGCTTAGGAAGACCCCGGAACACTGAAGCTTTCTTT. Encoded protein: CASSLGRPRNTEAFF.